This T cell receptor beta chain was identified in a study of T cell responses to AZD1222 COVID-19 vaccine. As to this clone: What it binds is not known.

The method was immunoSEQ multiplex PCR; TCRdb's version includes in-frame clones alone and lacks a portion of them. The sample lists more than 85,000 clones; about 85% were seen once. General study points: Regions 160-218 and 743-854 dominated among vaccine-associated CD4 TCRs spanning spike. Two AZD1222 doses significantly raised spike-specific TCR breadth and depth over controls. No repertoire was sampled before or during the peak T cell response, only after it.

The V and J ends lost 4 bases and 4 bases respectively, with 9 bases between them. In germline, CDR1 is KGHDR, CDR2 SFDVKD. This CDR3 comprises 13 residues. V usage is TRBV24-1 and J usage is TRBJ2-5; D unclear. The receptor was isolated from an adult in good health. Sequenced material: peripheral blood, taken on day 0 of AZD1222 vaccination. The CDR3 sequence is CATSDPLGETQYF. The CDR3 nucleotides read TGTGCCACCAGTGACCCCCTGGGAGAGACCCAGTACTTC.